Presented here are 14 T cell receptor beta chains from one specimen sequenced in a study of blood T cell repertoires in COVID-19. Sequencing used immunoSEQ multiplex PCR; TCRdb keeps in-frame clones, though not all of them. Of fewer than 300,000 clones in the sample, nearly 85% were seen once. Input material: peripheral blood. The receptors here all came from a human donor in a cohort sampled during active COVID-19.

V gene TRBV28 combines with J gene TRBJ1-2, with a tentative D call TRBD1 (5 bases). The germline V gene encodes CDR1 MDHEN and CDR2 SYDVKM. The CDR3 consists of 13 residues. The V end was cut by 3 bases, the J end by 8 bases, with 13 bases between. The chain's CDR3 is CASSLGGARGYTF. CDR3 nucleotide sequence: TGTGCCAGCAGTTTGGGAGGGGCGCGGGGCTACACCTTC.

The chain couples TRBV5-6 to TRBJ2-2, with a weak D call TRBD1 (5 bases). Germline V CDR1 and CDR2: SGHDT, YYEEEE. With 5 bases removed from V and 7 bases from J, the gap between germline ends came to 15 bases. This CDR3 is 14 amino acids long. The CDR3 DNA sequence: TGTGCCAGCAGTCCCCTTGGGGCTCTCGGGGAGCTGTTTTTT. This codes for CASSPLGALGELFF. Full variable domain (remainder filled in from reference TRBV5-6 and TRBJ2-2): DAGVTQSPTHLIKTRGQQVTLRCSPKSGHDTVSWYQQALGQGPQFIFQYYEEEERQRGNFPDRFSGHQFPNYSSELNVNALLLGDSALYLCASSPLGALGELFFGEGSRLTVL.

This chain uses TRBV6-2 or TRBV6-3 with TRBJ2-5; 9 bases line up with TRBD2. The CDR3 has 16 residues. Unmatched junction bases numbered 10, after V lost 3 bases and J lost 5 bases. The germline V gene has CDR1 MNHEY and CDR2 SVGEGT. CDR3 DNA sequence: TGTGCCAGCAGTTATAACCTAGCGGGGTATAAGGAGACCCAGTACTTC. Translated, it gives CASSYNLAGYKETQYF.

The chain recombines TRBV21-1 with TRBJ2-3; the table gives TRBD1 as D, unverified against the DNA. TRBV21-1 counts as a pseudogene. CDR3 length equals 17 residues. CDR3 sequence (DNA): TGTGCCAGCAGCAAAGACAGGGAGAGGTTCATCAAGGATACGCAGTATTTT. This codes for CASSKDRERFIKDTQYF.

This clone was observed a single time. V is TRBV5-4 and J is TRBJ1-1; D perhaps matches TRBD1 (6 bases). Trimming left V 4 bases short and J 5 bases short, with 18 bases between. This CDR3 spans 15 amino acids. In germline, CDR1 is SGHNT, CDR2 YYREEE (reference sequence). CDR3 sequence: CASSPIDRLGTEAFF. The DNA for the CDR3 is TGTGCCAGCAGCCCCATCGACAGGCTGGGGACTGAAGCTTTCTTT.

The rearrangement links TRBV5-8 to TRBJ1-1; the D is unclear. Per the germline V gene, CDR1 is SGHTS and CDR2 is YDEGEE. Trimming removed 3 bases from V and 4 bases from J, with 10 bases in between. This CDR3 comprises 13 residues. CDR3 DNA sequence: TGTGCCAGCAGCTCCGGACTGGGCACTGAAGCTTTCTTT. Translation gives CASSSGLGTEAFF. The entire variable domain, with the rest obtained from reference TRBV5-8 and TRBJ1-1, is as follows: EAGVTQSPTHLIKTRGQQATLRCSPISGHTSVYWYQQALGLGLQFLLWYDEGEERNRGNFPPRFSGRQFPNYSSELNVNALELEDSALYLCASSSGLGTEAFFGQGTRLTVV.

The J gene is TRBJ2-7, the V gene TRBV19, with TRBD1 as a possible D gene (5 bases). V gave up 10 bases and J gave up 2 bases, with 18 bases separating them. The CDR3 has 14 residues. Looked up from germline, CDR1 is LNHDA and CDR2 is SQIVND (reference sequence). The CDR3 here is CATLPRAGAYEQYF. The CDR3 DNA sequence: TGTGCCACCTTACCCAGGGCAGGTGCCTACGAGCAGTACTTC.

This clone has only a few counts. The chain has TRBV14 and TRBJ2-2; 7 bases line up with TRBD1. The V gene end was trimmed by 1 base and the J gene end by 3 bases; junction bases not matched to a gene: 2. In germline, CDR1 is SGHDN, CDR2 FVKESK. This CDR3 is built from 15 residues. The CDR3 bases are TGTGCCAGCAGCCAAGTGGGACAGTACACCGGGGAGCTGTTTTTT. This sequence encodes CASSQVGQYTGELFF.

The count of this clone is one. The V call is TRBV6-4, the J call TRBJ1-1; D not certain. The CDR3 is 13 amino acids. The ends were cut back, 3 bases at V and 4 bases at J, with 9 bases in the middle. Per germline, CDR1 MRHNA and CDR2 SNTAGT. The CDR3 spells CASSEGRGTEAFF. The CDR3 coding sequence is TGTGCCAGCAGTGAGGGTAGAGGCACTGAAGCTTTCTTT.

The DNA for the CDR3 is TGTGCCAGCAGTTTTCGAGGGGGAGATGAAAAACTGTTTTTT. Its translation is CASSFRGGDEKLFF. The chain links TRBV28 to TRBJ1-4; maybe TRBD1 (6 bases). Germline V CDR1 and CDR2: MDHEN, SYDVKM. CDR3 length equals 14 residues. Deletions cut 3 bases from V and 6 bases from J, with 11 bases between.

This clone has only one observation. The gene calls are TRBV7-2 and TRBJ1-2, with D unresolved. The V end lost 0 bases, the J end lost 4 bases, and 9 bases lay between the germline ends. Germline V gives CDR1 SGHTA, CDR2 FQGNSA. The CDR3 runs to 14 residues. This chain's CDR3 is CASSLARAVYGYTF. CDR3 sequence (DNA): TGTGCCAGCAGCTTAGCGCGGGCAGTCTATGGCTACACCTTC.

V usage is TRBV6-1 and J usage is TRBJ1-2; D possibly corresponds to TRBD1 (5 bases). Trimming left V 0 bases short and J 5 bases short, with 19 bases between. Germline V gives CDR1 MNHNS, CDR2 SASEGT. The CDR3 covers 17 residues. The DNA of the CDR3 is TGTGCCAGCAGTGAAGCGGGCAGGGTAGCTCCTTCTTATGGCTACACCTTC. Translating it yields CASSEAGRVAPSYGYTF.

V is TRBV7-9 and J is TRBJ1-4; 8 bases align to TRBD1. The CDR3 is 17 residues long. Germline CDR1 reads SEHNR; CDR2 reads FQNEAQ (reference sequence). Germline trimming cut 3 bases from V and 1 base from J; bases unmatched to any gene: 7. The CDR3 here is CASSFRTGTGTNEKLFF. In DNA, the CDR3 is TGTGCCAGCAGCTTCAGGACAGGGACCGGAACTAATGAAAAACTGTTTTTT.

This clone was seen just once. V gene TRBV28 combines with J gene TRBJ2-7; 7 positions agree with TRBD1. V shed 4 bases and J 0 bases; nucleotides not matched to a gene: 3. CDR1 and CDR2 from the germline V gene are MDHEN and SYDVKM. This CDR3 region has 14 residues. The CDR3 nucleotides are TGTGCCAGCAGTTCGGCAGGGGGCTCCTACGAGCAGTACTTC. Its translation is CASSSAGGSYEQYF.